These T cell receptor beta chains were read from a single sample in a study of control samples from healthy donors and cancer patients. Clones were read by immunoSEQ multiplex PCR, and TCRdb kept only the in-frame ones, dropping some. The sample gives 200,000 or so clones, over 80% of which show up once; approximately 1.8% is in the top ten. The sample consisted of blood. These receptors came from a man aged 25 to 40 in good health. The CDR3 runs from the conserved cysteine through the conserved F or W. The D gene is left open where the match is weak. A clone size is listed for some rows: how often the clone was seen (once, few, many), or a class if it is expanded.

V gene	D gene	clone size	J gene	CDR3 protein	CDR3 DNA
TRBV5-1	TRBD1	-	TRBJ1-2	CASSQTSTGTTNYGYTF	TGCGCCAGCAGCCAGACTTCGACAGGGACAACCAACTATGGCTACACCTTC
TRBV11-2	-	-	TRBJ1-5	CASSEQGPNQPQHF	TGTGCCAGCAGCGAACAGGGTCCCAATCAGCCCCAGCATTTT
TRBV30	TRBD1	-	TRBJ1-5	CAWSPERTGWYDQPQHF	TGTGCCTGGAGCCCGGAAAGGACAGGGTGGTACGATCAGCCCCAGCATTTT
TRBV18	-	-	TRBJ1-4	CASSSYLSEKLFF	TGTGCCAGCTCATCATACTTGAGTGAAAAACTGTTTTTT
TRBV5-6	-	-	TRBJ1-3	CASSFISSGNTIYF	TGTGCCAGCAGCTTTATCAGCTCTGGAAACACCATATATTTT
TRBV4-1	-	-	TRBJ1-5	CASSQGHGGNQPQHF	TGCGCCAGCAGCCAAGGACACGGCGGCAATCAGCCCCAGCATTTT
TRBV2	TRBD1	-	TRBJ2-7	CASSEQGQGSYEQYF	TGTGCCAGCAGTGAACAGGGACAGGGATCCTACGAGCAGTACTTC
TRBV2	-	-	TRBJ1-1	CASSEQGRTEAFF	TGTGCCAGCAGTGAACAAGGGCGCACTGAAGCTTTCTTT
TRBV6-5	-	-	TRBJ1-2	CASSYSFGGTNYGYTF	TGTGCCAGCAGTTACTCGTTCGGCGGGACCAACTATGGCTACACCTTC
TRBV5-1	-	once	TRBJ1-1	CASSSWGGDTEAFF	TGCGCCAGCAGCAGCTGGGGGGGGGACACTGAAGCTTTCTTT
TRBV7-8	-	-	TRBJ1-5	CASSLTATGNQPQHF	TGTGCCAGCAGCCTGACAGCGACGGGCAATCAGCCCCAGCATTTT
TRBV30	-	-	TRBJ1-5	CAWSVHGTIESNQPQHF	TGTGCCTGGAGTGTACATGGGACAATAGAAAGCAATCAGCCCCAGCATTTT
TRBV4-1	-	-	TRBJ2-7	CAPGRGEQYF	TGCGCCCCGGGTCGTGGGGAGCAGTACTTC
TRBV6-5	-	once	TRBJ1-2	CASSSGTANNYGYTF	TGTGCCAGCAGTTCCGGGACTGCCAATAACTATGGCTACACCTTC
TRBV11-2	-	once	TRBJ2-7	CASSLNPQVTYEQYF	TGTGCCAGCAGCTTAAACCCACAGGTTACCTACGAGCAGTACTTC
TRBV6-1	-	-	TRBJ2-1	CASSEESRPYNEQFF	TGTGCCAGCAGTGAAGAATCCAGGCCCTACAATGAGCAGTTCTTC
TRBV5-1	TRBD2	-	TRBJ2-3	CASSLVAGSTDTQYF	TGCGCCAGCAGCTTGGTAGCGGGCAGCACAGATACGCAGTATTTT
TRBV10-2	-	-	TRBJ2-4	CASQGGGNIQYF	TGCGCCAGCCAGGGGGGAGGAAACATTCAGTACTTC
TRBV13	TRBD1	few	TRBJ2-5	CASSSVQGVWIQETQYF	TGTGCCAGCAGCTCAGTTCAGGGGGTTTGGATCCAAGAGACCCAGTACTTC
TRBV10-3	TRBD1	-	TRBJ1-2	CAISEDRGRGGYTF	TGTGCCATCAGTGAGGACAGGGGGCGAGGTGGCTACACCTTC
TRBV30	TRBD1	-	TRBJ2-7	CAWDLRTGGSEQYF	TGTGCCTGGGACCTACGGACAGGGGGTAGCGAGCAGTACTTC
TRBV5-1	-	-	TRBJ2-7	CASSLKSSYEQYF	TGCGCCAGCAGCTTGAAGAGCTCCTACGAGCAGTACTTC
TRBV27	-	-	TRBJ1-4	CASKVTVNEKLFF	TGTGCCAGCAAGGTCACGGTTAATGAAAAACTGTTTTTT
TRBV2	-	-	TRBJ1-5	CASSETVGYSNQPQHF	TGTGCCAGCAGTGAAACAGTGGGATATAGCAATCAGCCCCAGCATTTT
TRBV6-6	TRBD2	-	TRBJ2-7	CASRDSGAGGSYEQYF	TGTGCCAGCAGGGATAGCGGGGCCGGGGGCTCCTACGAGCAGTACTTC
TRBV9	-	-	TRBJ1-5	CASSPEYGQPQHF	TGTGCCAGCAGCCCGGAGTATGGGCAGCCCCAGCATTTT
TRBV11-2	-	-	TRBJ1-2	CASSTNHDLGYTF	TGTGCCAGCAGCACAAACCACGATCTAGGCTACACCTTC
TRBV21-1	-	-	TRBJ1-5	CASSKDGGQFNQPQHF	TGTGCCAGCAGCAAAGATGGTGGACAGTTCAATCAGCCCCAGCATTTT
TRBV7-2	-	once	TRBJ1-1	CASSLLVGGTEAFF	TGTGCCAGCAGCTTATTAGTGGGGGGAACTGAAGCTTTCTTT
TRBV6-5	TRBD1	once	TRBJ2-3	CASSSLGTGSTDTQYF	TGTGCCAGCAGTTCCCTTGGGACAGGGTCGACAGATACGCAGTATTTT
TRBV5-6	TRBD1	once	TRBJ1-5	CASSWGQGTQPQHF	TGTGCCAGCAGCTGGGGACAGGGTACTCAGCCCCAGCATTTT
TRBV4-1	TRBD1	-	TRBJ1-5	CASSLGTVGQPQHF	TGCGCCAGCAGCCTTGGGACAGTCGGTCAGCCCCAGCATTTT
TRBV30	-	-	TRBJ1-1	CAWATGSWGAFF	TGTGCCTGGGCTACAGGGTCTTGGGGAGCTTTCTTT
TRBV3-1/TRBV3-2	-	-	TRBJ1-3	CASTRQMNRNTIYF	TGTGCCAGCACTAGACAGATGAACCGGAACACCATATATTTT
TRBV6-5	-	-	TRBJ2-6	CASSYLWNSGANVLTF	TGTGCCAGCAGTTACCTCTGGAACTCTGGGGCCAACGTCCTGACTTTC
TRBV6-4	-	-	TRBJ2-6	CASSKQGGGSGANVLTF	TGTGCCAGCAGTAAACAGGGTGGAGGGTCTGGGGCCAACGTCCTGACTTTC
TRBV18	-	-	TRBJ2-3	CASSPLDRHTDTQYF	TGTGCCAGCTCACCACTCGACAGGCACACAGATACGCAGTATTTT
TRBV15	-	-	TRBJ1-2	CATSPRAGLVNGYTF	TGTGCCACCAGCCCACGGGCGGGGCTGGTTAATGGCTACACCTTC